Below, one T cell receptor beta chain is given with its context. Its specific antigen is unknown. No clone much larger than this one lies a single base away; base qualities are absent. Systemically healthy Caucasian individuals from Russia, around 38 in total and aged roughly 6 to 95 years, were included as donors. About 9.6 milliliters of peripheral blood were collected from each donor into EDTA-treated Vacutainer tubes. Ficoll-Paque density-gradient centrifugation was used to isolate PBMCs, with at least 7 million per sample. Total RNA, at least 5 micrograms per sample, was extracted from PBMCs with Trizol reagent. For every donor, flow cytometry on a PBMC aliquot measured the percentage of naive CD45RAhigh/CD27high T cells. The library came from 5' RACE. For sequencing, an Illumina HiSeq 2500 was employed. A second roughly 7 to 11 cycle PCR used a sample-barcoded 5' primer and a J-beta primer mix. A unique molecular identifier was introduced onto each TCR beta cDNA molecule by a template-switch 5' adaptor carrying 12 random nucleotides. At least 2.5 million CDR3-containing paired-end reads were obtained from each sample. The Mint cDNA synthesis kit, primed by a TRBC-specific oligonucleotide, was used to synthesize first-strand cDNA from all RNA. After uracil-DNA glycosylase treatment, a first 18-cycle PCR used universal primers M1SS and BC2_uni_R on all cDNA. In the authors' own workflow: Normalization of each sample was performed by random selection of 1 million high-quality reads, each carrying a distinct molecular identifier. Instead of being binned into consensus sequences, reads that shared molecular identifiers were thrown out. MiTCR, run with a Q25 quality threshold and the strictest error-elimination algorithm, handled CDR3 identification, clonotype clustering and error correction. Lower-bound total TCR beta diversity was estimated with a nonparametric unseen species model using Euler transformation. Using fastp at Q25 and MiXCR, TCRdb reprocessed the public reads and kept productive beta chains. Records with the same CDR3 protein are collapsed into one entry carrying the most frequent genes and DNA. For this entry, the V and J calls and clone size follow TCRdb and not the study's own pipeline. In this sample the table shows fewer than 900,000 distinct CDR3 sequences, 49% of which occur a single time. Together, the top ten hold 30% to 40% of the sample.

This entry belongs to a study of blood T cells in healthy people across ages (dated by TCRdb to between 2014 and 2017). Describing the broader study: Template switching captured roughly one uniquely barcoded TCR beta cDNA molecule per two T cells in model experiments. Four age groups were formed from the donors: young (average 16 years), middle-aged (approximately 42), aged (roughly 59) and long-lived (less than 85). Age-related changes in TCR beta repertoire diversity were measured in the study by deep sequencing normalized with unique cDNA molecular identifiers. Two additional independent replicas of 1 million unique cDNA reads from the same blood draw were analyzed for two donors (one aged 18 to 29 and one aged 80 or older). Donors of different ages were randomly distributed across sequencing lanes to avoid experimental bias.

Its CDR3 holds 13 amino acids, cysteine through phenylalanine. Of the read, only the CDR3 DNA is kept; its 39 bases are in frame from base 1. The junction carries 15 bases between V and J, which are trimmed by 11 bases and 3 bases respectively. Sequences ENHRY (CDR1) and SYGVKD (CDR2) are obtained from the germline V gene. The full study reports these points: The long-lived group showed more naive CD4+ T cells, fewer expanded clones and increased TCR diversity than the aged group, suggesting age selection. There was a strong correlation between observed TCR beta diversity and the percentage of naive T cells measured by flow cytometry. Since profiling was done on bulk unsorted PBMCs, naive and antigen-experienced compartments could not be conclusively compared. As age increased, observed TCR beta diversity per million T cells dropped in a roughly linear way, and a significant reduction was already evident by age about 40. Because the CMV infection status of the donors was unknown, age-related changes in expanded clonotypes may potentially have been confounded. Total diversity estimates from one million sequenced T cells were considered lower bounds and underestimates.

This TCR was recovered from an older woman in good health. The receptor chain draws on TRBV10-3 and TRBJ2-3; the best D guess is TRBD2, with 7 bases matching. Sequencing was carried out using blood. In nucleotides, the sequence is TGTGCCGCGACGGGGAGGGGGACAGATACGCAGTATTTT. Its coded protein is CAATGRGTDTQYF.